This T cell receptor beta chain was observed in a study of T cell clones after liver transplantation. Study-level background: TCRbeta sequencing after a pre-transplant mixed lymphocyte reaction identified graft-donor-reactive clones, later tracked in post-transplant blood.

TCRdb keeps only in-frame clones here, not all; method: immunoSEQ multiplex PCR. Here the sample spans roughly 53,000 clones, 70% to 75% being singletons. The CDR3 runs 15 residues. The V end lost 11 bases, the J end lost 3 bases, and 19 bases lay between the germline ends. Germline loops: CDR1 LNHDA, CDR2 SQIVND (reference sequence). The origin of this receptor is a human patient who received a liver transplant. The graft donor may account for some of the T cells. The chain carries TRBV19 and TRBJ2-2, with D tentatively TRBD2 (5 bases). The source was CD4+ T cells from blood, collected at the 22-month timepoint. The CDR3 region is CASKGGSSDTGELFF. The CDR3 DNA reads as TGTGCCTCCAAAGGCGGGTCCTCCGACACCGGGGAGCTGTTTTTT.